The source of this T cell receptor (beta chain) is a study of T cells in women clearing cervical HPV infection. As concerns this clone: Its antigen is unknown. The read comes to an end 3 residues before the CDR3 does, leaving the germline J gene to fill in the end.

Study observations and caveats: Controls had more TRBV6-7 (0.16%) than cases (about 0.11%). CIN3+ cases had significantly higher TCR repertoire richness than controls, but evenness did not differ.

Sequenced by immunoSEQ multiplex PCR; TCRdb stores in-frame clones only, minus some. The sample data list around 28,000 clones. This CDR3 contains 17 residues. CDR1 LNHDA and CDR2 SQIVND come from the germline V gene (reference sequence). Prevalent HPV16 infections were excluded; only incident single HPV16 infections included. Sequenced input: blood buffy coat. The chain employs TRBV19 and TRBJ2-2; a possible D gene is TRBD1 (5 bases). The TCR sequence derives from a woman aged 18-70 years with a cervical HPV16 infection that either progressed to CIN3+ or cleared (not recorded which). CDR3 bases read: TGTGCCAGTGCCCCGGATCACGATCGCTCTGGGGCCAACGTG. This encodes CASAPDHDRSGANV. In full, the CDR3 reads CASAPDHDRSGANVLFF.